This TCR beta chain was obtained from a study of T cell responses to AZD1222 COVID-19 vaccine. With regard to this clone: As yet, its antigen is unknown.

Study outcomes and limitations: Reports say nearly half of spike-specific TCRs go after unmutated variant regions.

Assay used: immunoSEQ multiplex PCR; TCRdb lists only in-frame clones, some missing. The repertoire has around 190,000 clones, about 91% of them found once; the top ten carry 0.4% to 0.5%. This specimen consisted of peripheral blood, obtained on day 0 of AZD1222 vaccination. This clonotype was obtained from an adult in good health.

CDR3 DNA sequence: TGTGCCAGTGCAGAGGGCCATAGCAATCAGCCCCAGCATTTT. This encodes CASAEGHSNQPQHF. The V call is TRBV19, the J call TRBJ1-5; unclear D gene. V was trimmed by 8 bases and J by 0 bases, leaving 11 bases between them. CDR3 length: 14 residues. CDR1 LNHDA and CDR2 SQIVND come from the germline V gene (reference sequence).